Given below is one T cell receptor (beta chain) in context. Antigen: not known. The record originates from a study of cytomegalovirus exposure and HLA in healthy donors. Study observations and caveats: For presence/absence analyses, sequencing depth was assumed to be roughly uniform across donors. Relative to equally common others, HLA-associated TCR beta chains showed greater clonal expansion in a later analysis.

This PCR relied on a set of 60 Vbeta primers and 13 Jbeta primers. Produced via immunoSEQ multiplex PCR; TCRdb's table is partial and in-frame only. The data contain about 140,000 clones, around 81% of them seen just once; the ten biggest clones take up roughly 2.4%. CDR3 length: 14 amino acids. With 11 bases removed from V and 5 bases from J, the gap between germline ends came to 18 bases. Germline CDR1 reads LNHDA; CDR2 reads SQIVND (reference sequence). Input material: PBMCs. The rearrangement uses TRBV19 and TRBJ2-2; D is perhaps TRBD2 (6 bases). The receptor's source is a man aged 45-65 years in good health and CMV-seronegative. The DNA for the CDR3 is TGTGCCTCATGCGGGGTCCTGAGGACCGGGGAGCTGTTTTTT. Translating gives CASCGVLRTGELFF. Looking up the rest from reference TRBV19 and TRBJ2-2 gives the full variable domain: DGGITQSPKYLFRKEGQNVTLSCEQNLNHDAMYWYRQDPGQGLRLIYYSQIVNDFQKGDIAEGYSVSREKKESFPLTVTSAQKNPTAFYLCASCGVLRTGELFFGEGSRLTVL.